The sequence of this TCR beta chain was determined in a study of blood T cell repertoires in COVID-19. For the study at large: Samples representing acute and convalescent COVID-19 were sourced from the United States, Italy and Spain. T cells, B-cell-depleted T cells, or PBMCs supplied cDNA or gDNA.

Authors' analysis steps: Amplification with reference gene primers provided the estimates of nucleated cell counts. Generated by immunoSEQ multiplex PCR, the TCRdb table keeps only in-frame clones and is missing some. That table gives V, J and clone size, and the DNA gave D and trimming. The table includes a few hundred thousand clones, more than 70% detected once. There are 14 residues in the CDR3. V shed 7 bases and J 0 bases; nucleotides not matched to a gene: 2. Germline V gene data show CDR1 as KGHDR and CDR2 as SFDVKD. The source material was peripheral blood. This sequence joins TRBV24-1 and TRBJ1-1; 9 bases map to TRBD1. This sequence was found in a woman in her twenties or thirties with COVID-19, enrolled during active disease. CDR3 nucleotide sequence: TGTGCCACCAGGGACAGGGGCCTGAACACTGAAGCTTTCTTT. Translated, it gives CATRDRGLNTEAFF.